The 22 T cell receptor beta chains presented below share a single source sample, sequenced in a study of cytomegalovirus exposure and HLA in healthy donors. The PCR made use of 60 Vbeta and 13 Jbeta primers. TCRdb keeps only in-frame clones here, not all; method: immunoSEQ multiplex PCR. Among about 200,000 clones listed, 83% were seen once. The sample comprised PBMCs. Every receptor here comes from a girl aged 5 to 17 in good health and CMV-seronegative.

CDR3 residues: CASSYESFKPDTQYF. CDR3 nucleotides: TGTGCCAGCAGTTATGAGTCCTTCAAGCCGGATACGCAGTATTTT. This chain connects TRBV6-5 to TRBJ2-3; D is ambiguous. Germline assignment: CDR1 MNHEY and CDR2 SVGAGI. Trimming removed 3 bases from V and 6 bases from J, with 16 bases in between. The CDR3 is made up of 15 amino acids.

This chain joins TRBV2 and TRBJ1-5, with D possibly being TRBD1 (6 bases). Germline loops: CDR1 SNHLY, CDR2 FYNNEI. The CDR3 has 13 residues. Between the trimmed V and J ends, which lost 7 bases and 4 bases, there was a span of 11 bases. This CDR3 reads CASTTDRNQPQHF. CDR3 DNA sequence: TGTGCCAGCACTACTGACAGGAATCAGCCCCAGCATTTT. The full variable domain, completed using reference TRBV2 and TRBJ1-5, is EPEVTQTPSHQVTQMGQEVILRCVPISNHLYFYWYRQILGQKVEFLVSFYNNEISEKSEIFDDQFSVERPDGSNFTLKIRSTKLEDSAMYFCASTTDRNQPQHFGDGTRLSIL.

The chain uses TRBV7-2 and TRBJ2-7, with TRBD2 identical over 10 bases. The CDR3 totals 14 residues. The ends lost 3 bases at V and 5 bases at J; junction bases unmatched: 4. CDR1 and CDR2 (germline): SGHTA, FQGNSA. The CDR3 DNA sequence: TGTGCCAGCAGCTTCGGTCTAGCGGGGGACGAGCAGTACTTC. Protein: CASSFGLAGDEQYF.

The chain recombines TRBV15 with TRBJ1-5, with TRBD1 matching over 7 bases. Per the germline V gene, CDR1 is LNHNV and CDR2 is YYDKDF (reference sequence). There are 14 residues in the CDR3. The V segment lost 7 bases and the J segment 2 bases; nucleotides outside the gene matches: 5. The CDR3 nucleotides are TGTGCCACCACGGGACAGACCGGCAATCAGCCCCAGCATTTT. It codes for CATTGQTGNQPQHF. The entire variable domain, with the rest obtained from reference TRBV15 and TRBJ1-5, is as follows: DAMVIQNPRYQVTQFGKPVTLSCSQTLNHNVMYWYQQKSSQAPKLLFHYYDKDFNNEADTPDNFQSRRPNTSFCFLDIRSPGLGDTAMYLCATTGQTGNQPQHFGDGTRLSIL.

V usage is TRBV7-2 and J usage is TRBJ1-3; D call uncertain. The length of the CDR3 is 16 residues. The V and J ends lost 4 bases and 1 base respectively, with 14 bases between them. Germline CDR1 reads SGHTA; CDR2 reads FQGNSA. The CDR3 loop reads CASSSWRHRSGNTIYF. Written as DNA, the CDR3 is TGTGCCAGCAGCTCCTGGCGACACCGTTCTGGAAACACCATATATTTT.

The chain combines TRBV14 with TRBJ2-2; 11 bases fit TRBD1. J was trimmed by 7 bases and V by 4 bases; bases with no gene match: 8. Germline CDR1 SGHDN, CDR2 FVKESK. This CDR3 has 16 amino acids. CDR3 DNA: TGTGCCAGCAGCCTAAGCCGGACAGGGGGCCTCGGGGAGCTGTTTTTT. Its translation: CASSLSRTGGLGELFF.

The gene calls are TRBV19 and TRBJ1-5; the match to TRBD1 covers 7 bases. In germline, CDR1 is LNHDA, CDR2 SQIVND (reference sequence). The CDR3 extends over 17 amino acids. V lost 2 bases and J lost 7; bases outside the gene matches: 14. In DNA form, the CDR3 reads TGTGCCAGTAGTATATCGTCCCTCCCCACAGGGGCGCAGCCCCAGCATTTT. Its translation: CASSISSLPTGAQPQHF.

V is TRBV5-1 and J is TRBJ1-5; 8 nucleotides align to TRBD1. Per germline, CDR1 SGHRS and CDR2 YFSETQ. The CDR3 extends over 15 amino acids. V was clipped by 0 bases and J by 3 bases; unmatched bases: 2. CDR3: CASSLGTGYNQPQHF. In DNA form, the CDR3 reads TGCGCCAGCAGCTTGGGGACAGGGTACAATCAGCCCCAGCATTTT.

The J gene is TRBJ1-1, the V gene TRBV28; D unclear. CDR1 and CDR2 from the germline V gene are MDHEN and SYDVKM. This CDR3 comprises 14 residues. The V gene lost 7 bases and the J gene lost 4 bases, with 16 bases spanning the gap. The CDR3 sequence is CASTPGDGVTEAFF. DNA of the CDR3: TGTGCCAGCACTCCCGGGGATGGGGTCACTGAAGCTTTCTTT.

The rearrangement joins TRBV27 to TRBJ1-1, with D possibly being TRBD1 (6 bases). Looked up from germline, CDR1 is MNHEY and CDR2 is SMNVEV (reference sequence). The V gene lost 5 bases and the J gene lost 2 bases, with 12 bases spanning the gap. The CDR3 length is 14 residues. As DNA, the CDR3 is TGTGCCAGCAGTCGAATACAGGGAAACACTGAAGCTTTCTTT. Its protein is CASSRIQGNTEAFF.

This clone was observed a handful of times. This sequence joins TRBV6-5 and TRBJ1-1; unclear D gene. Deletions cut 2 bases from V and 4 bases from J, with 5 bases between. The length of the CDR3 is 12 residues. Germline V gene lookup returns CDR1 MNHEY and CDR2 SVGAGI. The DNA for the CDR3 is TGTGCCAGCAGTTACGGCCTCACTGAAGCTTTCTTT. Translation gives CASSYGLTEAFF.

The chain combines TRBV5-1 with TRBJ2-5, with 7 bases aligning to TRBD2. The CDR3 consists of 15 residues. V lost 4 bases, J lost 2 bases, and 8 bases stayed unmatched. The V gene's germline CDR1 is SGHRS and CDR2 YFSETQ. This CDR3 is CASSVPTGGQETQYF. CDR3 in DNA: TGCGCCAGCAGCGTACCGACGGGGGGTCAAGAGACCCAGTACTTC.

This chain joins TRBV4-3 and TRBJ1-1, with TRBD1 as a possible D gene (6 bases). The CDR3 is 17 residues long. Trimming pared 2 bases from V and 4 bases from J, leaving 20 bases between. CDR1 and CDR2 (germline): LGHNA, YSLEER. The CDR3: CASSQYWTAGAGTEAFF. The CDR3 DNA is TGCGCCAGCAGCCAATATTGGACAGCGGGGGCCGGCACTGAAGCTTTCTTT.

V is TRBV7-9 and J is TRBJ2-7; unclear D gene. CDR1 SEHNR and CDR2 FQNEAQ come from the germline V gene (reference sequence). V gave up 4 bases and J gave up 0 bases, with 16 bases separating them. CDR3 length equals 16 residues. CDR3 sequence: CASSSTPTLSSYEQYF. DNA of the CDR3: TGTGCCAGCAGCTCCACTCCTACTCTGTCCTCCTACGAGCAGTACTTC. The full variable domain, with the rest looked up from reference TRBV7-9 and TRBJ2-7, is DTGVSQNPRHKITKRGQNVTFRCDPISEHNRLYWYRQTLGQGPEFLTYFQNEAQLEKSRLLSDRFSAERPKGSFSTLEIQRTEQGDSAMYLCASSSTPTLSSYEQYFGPGTRLTVT.

The chain is built from TRBV28 and TRBJ2-1; 9 bases match TRBD2. After removal of 6 bases from V and 7 bases from J, the junction contained 10 bases not matched to a gene. The germline gives CDR1 MDHEN, CDR2 SYDVKM. The CDR3 has 15 amino acids. Here the CDR3 DNA reads TGTGCCAGCAGGATAGCGGGAGAGTCGGTGAATGAGCAGTTCTTC. Translation gives CASRIAGESVNEQFF.

The J gene is TRBJ1-1, the V gene TRBV27; 9 bases match TRBD1. The CDR3 length is 15 residues. Trimming took 8 bases from V and 3 from J; bases not matched to a gene: 10. The germline gives CDR1 MNHEY, CDR2 SMNVEV (reference sequence). CDR3 DNA sequence: TGTGCCAGCCGCCCATCCGGGACAGGGTACACTGAAGCTTTCTTT. Its protein product is CASRPSGTGYTEAFF.

This chain links TRBV2 with TRBJ2-1, with D perhaps TRBD2 (5 bases). Germline assignment: CDR1 SNHLY and CDR2 FYNNEI. V was clipped by 6 bases and J by 8 bases, with 14 bases between them. The length of the CDR3 is 13 residues. In DNA form, the CDR3 reads TGTGCCAGCAGGGACGTCATGCGGGATGAGCAGTTCTTC. It encodes CASRDVMRDEQFF.

The gene calls are TRBV27 and TRBJ1-3; D may be TRBD1 (6 bases). Germline V gene sequence: CDR1 MNHEY, CDR2 SMNVEV (reference sequence). This CDR3 spans 14 amino acids. V lost 3 bases and J 5 bases, leaving 11 bases between the germline ends. CDR3 region: CASSLDGGRNTIYF. In DNA form, the CDR3 reads TGTGCCAGCAGTTTGGATGGGGGCAGAAACACCATATATTTT.

The gene calls are TRBV7-3 and TRBJ2-6, with D possibly matching TRBD1 (5 bases). The CDR3 runs to 17 residues. Deletions cut 5 bases from V and 0 bases from J, with 14 bases between. Germline V gene data show CDR1 as SGHTA and CDR2 as FQGTGA. The CDR3 region is CASSPDRGVSGANVLTF. Here the CDR3 DNA reads TGTGCCAGCAGCCCCGACAGAGGAGTCTCTGGGGCCAACGTCCTGACTTTC.

The chain links TRBV5-1 to TRBJ2-7; TRBD2 might be the D (5 bases). CDR1 SGHRS and CDR2 YFSETQ come from the germline V gene. V was shortened by 3 bases and J by 1 base, with 11 bases between the two germline ends. This CDR3 has 14 amino acids. CDR3 amino acids: CASSSPSGSYEQYF. CDR3 in DNA: TGCGCCAGCAGCTCCCCTTCGGGGTCCTACGAGCAGTACTTC.

The chain combines TRBV4-3 with TRBJ2-2; 11 bases agree with TRBD2. The V gene end was trimmed by 0 bases and the J gene end by 5 bases; junction bases not matched to a gene: 2. Per the germline V gene, CDR1 is LGHNA and CDR2 is YSLEER. The CDR3 length is 16 residues. The CDR3 region has the DNA TGCGCCAGCAGCCAAGATAGCGGGGGGGAGACCGGGGAGCTGTTTTTT. Protein sequence: CASSQDSGGETGELFF.

This clone has only one observation. This chain uses TRBV11-2 with TRBJ2-7, with 8 bases identical to TRBD1. The CDR3 covers 15 residues. The germline V gene encodes CDR1 SGHAT and CDR2 FQNNGV. The V gene end was trimmed by 1 base and the J gene end by 2 bases; junction bases not matched to a gene: 4. The CDR3 nucleotides read TGTGCCAGCAGCTTAGCTGGACAGGGTCCCTACGAGCAGTACTTC. Its translation is CASSLAGQGPYEQYF.